Each of the 16 T cell receptor beta chains below was sequenced from the same sample in a study of monozygotic twins with inflammatory bowel disease. One entry per CDR3 protein, without DNA, is what TCRdb gives after re-calling the 5' RACE reads. Here the sample table reports fewer than 450,000 distinct CDR3 sequences. Sequencing was done on a sample of blood. These receptors originate from a human donor with ulcerative colitis or Crohn's disease, or a healthy co-twin of an affected twin (not recorded which).

The chain combines TRBV30 with TRBJ1-1; TCRdb designates TRBD1, a call that cannot be tested without DNA. The CDR3 sequence is 15 residues long. The germline V gene has CDR1 GTSNPN and CDR2 SVGIG (reference sequence). The CDR3 reads CAWSFGGQVNTEAFF.

The chain recombines TRBV25-1 with TRBJ2-5; TCRdb reports TRBD1, a call that lacks DNA to check it against. Germline V gene data show CDR1 as MGHDK and CDR2 as SYGVNS. The CDR3 runs to 15 residues. The chain's CDR3 is CASSTWTGGWETQYF.

The CDR3 here is CASSAAYNYGYTF. The chain couples TRBV9 to TRBJ1-2. The CDR3 has 13 residues. The germline V gene encodes CDR1 SGDLS and CDR2 YYNGEE. Based on the CDR3 plus reference TRBV9 and TRBJ1-2, the full variable domain is DSGVTQTPKHLITATGQRVTLRCSPRSGDLSVYWYQQSLDQGLQFLIQYYNGEERAKGNILERFSAQQFPDLHSELNLSSLELGDSALYFCASSAAYNYGYTFGSGTRLTVV.

The chain employs TRBV5-1 and TRBJ2-7; TCRdb names TRBD1, which stays unverified in the absence of DNA. This CDR3 comprises 17 residues. CDR1 is SGHRS, CDR2 YFSETQ, per germline. CDR3 sequence reads: CASSLEGTALSSYEQYF.

V usage is TRBV4-3 and J usage is TRBJ1-1; TCRdb names TRBD1, which stays unverified in the absence of DNA. Per germline, CDR1 LGHNA and CDR2 YSLEER. The CDR3 totals 15 residues. This chain's CDR3 is CASSQDLLGATEAFF.

The chain couples TRBV12-3 or TRBV12-4 to TRBJ2-1; TCRdb names TRBD1, which stays unverified in the absence of DNA. The CDR3 length is 16 residues. The CDR3 spells CASRRDTRGSYNEQFF.

The rearrangement links TRBV19 to TRBJ1-5. Germline assignment: CDR1 LNHDA and CDR2 SQIVND (reference sequence). This CDR3 comprises 14 residues. The CDR3 reads CASSIEGSNQPQHF. The full variable domain, completed using reference TRBV19 and TRBJ1-5, is DGGITQSPKYLFRKEGQNVTLSCEQNLNHDAMYWYRQDPGQGLRLIYYSQIVNDFQKGDIAEGYSVSREKKESFPLTVTSAQKNPTAFYLCASSIEGSNQPQHFGDGTRLSIL.

V gene TRBV28 combines with J gene TRBJ1-1; without DNA, the TCRdb call of TRBD1 cannot be checked. The CDR3 spans 14 residues. Germline loops: CDR1 MDHEN, CDR2 SYDVKM. CDR3 amino acids: CASSLTPRGTEAFF.

The genes are TRBV9 and TRBJ2-2; as DNA is missing, the TRBD1 call by TCRdb cannot be tested. Germline V gene lookup returns CDR1 SGDLS and CDR2 YYNGEE. This CDR3 is 16 amino acids long. CDR3: CASSVVQGRSTGELFF.

The chain recombines TRBV5-5 with TRBJ1-2. Looked up from germline, CDR1 is SGHKS and CDR2 is YYEKEE (reference sequence). The CDR3 length is 12 residues. The CDR3 here is CASSLDAIGYTF.

The chain recombines TRBV12-2 with TRBJ2-7; TCRdb designates TRBD1, a call that cannot be tested without DNA. TRBV12-2 is noted as a pseudogene. The CDR3 has 14 amino acids. CDR3: CASRSTGRIDEQYF.

The V gene is TRBV18, the J gene TRBJ1-2; TCRdb selects TRBD1, and the lack of DNA leaves this call unchecked. The length of the CDR3 is 12 residues. Germline-derived CDR1 and CDR2 are KGHSH and LQKENI. The CDR3 spells CASPTGNYGYTF. The variable domain in full, completed from reference TRBV18 and TRBJ1-2, reads NAGVMQNPRHLVRRRGQEARLRCSPMKGHSHVYWYRQLPEEGLKFMVYLQKENIIDESGMPKERFSAEFPKEGPSILRIQQVVRGDSAAYFCASPTGNYGYTFGSGTRLTVV.

The CDR3 reads CSARGGGGTEAFF. The rearrangement joins TRBV20-1 to TRBJ1-1; TCRdb selects TRBD1, and the lack of DNA leaves this call unchecked. Germline V gene lookup returns CDR1 DFQATT and CDR2 SNEGSKA (reference sequence). This CDR3 region has 13 residues.

The J gene is TRBJ2-2, the V gene TRBV4-3; lacking DNA, the TRBD1 call made by TCRdb goes unchecked. The CDR3 spans 20 residues. Germline assignment: CDR1 LGHNA and CDR2 YSLEER. The CDR3 here is CASSQLRGGSFLGNTGELFF.

The V call is TRBV19, the J call TRBJ2-3. There are 12 residues in the CDR3. Germline V gene sequence: CDR1 LNHDA, CDR2 SQIVND (reference sequence). Here the CDR3 reads CASSIRGMSQYF.

The chain joins TRBV4-2 to TRBJ1-1. The length of the CDR3 is 12 residues. Germline V CDR1 and CDR2: LGHNA, YNFKEQ. CDR3 sequence reads: CASSQGQTEAFF.